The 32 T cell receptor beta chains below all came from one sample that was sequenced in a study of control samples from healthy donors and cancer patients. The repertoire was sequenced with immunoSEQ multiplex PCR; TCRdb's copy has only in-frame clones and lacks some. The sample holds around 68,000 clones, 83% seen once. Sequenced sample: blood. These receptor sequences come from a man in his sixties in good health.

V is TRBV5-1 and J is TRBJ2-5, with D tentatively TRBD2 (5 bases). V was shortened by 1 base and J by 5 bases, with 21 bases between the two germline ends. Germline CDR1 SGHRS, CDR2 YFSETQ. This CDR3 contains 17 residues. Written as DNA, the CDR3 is TGCGCCAGCAGCTTGAACGTGGGAGTCCTTACGGGGGAGACCCAGTACTTC. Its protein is CASSLNVGVLTGETQYF.

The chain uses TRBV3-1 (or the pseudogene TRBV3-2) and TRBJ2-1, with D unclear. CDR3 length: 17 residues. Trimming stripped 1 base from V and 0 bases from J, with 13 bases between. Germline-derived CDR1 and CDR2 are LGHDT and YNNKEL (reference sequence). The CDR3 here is CASSQAPLRISYNEQFF. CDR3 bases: TGTGCCAGCAGCCAAGCCCCTTTGCGGATCTCCTACAATGAGCAGTTCTTC.

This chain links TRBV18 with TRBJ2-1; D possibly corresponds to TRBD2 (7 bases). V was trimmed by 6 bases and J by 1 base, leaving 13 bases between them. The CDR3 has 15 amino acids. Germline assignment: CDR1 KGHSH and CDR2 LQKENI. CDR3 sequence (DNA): TGTGCCAGCTCCGGAAGGGGGGGTTCCTACAATGAGCAGTTCTTC. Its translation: CASSGRGGSYNEQFF.

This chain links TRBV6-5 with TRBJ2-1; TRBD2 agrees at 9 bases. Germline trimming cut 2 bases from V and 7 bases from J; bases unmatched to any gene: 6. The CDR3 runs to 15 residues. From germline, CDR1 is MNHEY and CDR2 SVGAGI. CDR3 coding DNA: TGTGCCAGCAGTTACGGGGGCGGGAGGGGGAATGAGCAGTTCTTC. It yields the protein CASSYGGGRGNEQFF.

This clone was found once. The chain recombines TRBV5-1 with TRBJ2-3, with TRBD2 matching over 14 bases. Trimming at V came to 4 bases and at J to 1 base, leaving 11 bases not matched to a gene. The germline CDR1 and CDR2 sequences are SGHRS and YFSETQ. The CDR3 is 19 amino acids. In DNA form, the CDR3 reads TGCGCCAGCAGCGCCGGACTAGCGGGAGGAATTGGGGGCACAGATACGCAGTATTTT. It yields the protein CASSAGLAGGIGGTDTQYF. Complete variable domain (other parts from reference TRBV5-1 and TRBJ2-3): KAGVTQTPRYLIKTRGQQVTLSCSPISGHRSVSWYQQTPGQGLQFLFEYFSETQRNKGNFPGRFSGRQFSNSRSEMNVSTLELGDSALYLCASSAGLAGGIGGTDTQYFGPGTRLTVL.

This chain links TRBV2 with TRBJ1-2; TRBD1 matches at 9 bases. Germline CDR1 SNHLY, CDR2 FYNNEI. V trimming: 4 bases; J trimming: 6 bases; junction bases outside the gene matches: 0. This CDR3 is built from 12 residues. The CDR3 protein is CASSGDRDGYTF. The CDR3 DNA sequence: TGTGCCAGCAGTGGGGACAGGGATGGCTACACCTTC.

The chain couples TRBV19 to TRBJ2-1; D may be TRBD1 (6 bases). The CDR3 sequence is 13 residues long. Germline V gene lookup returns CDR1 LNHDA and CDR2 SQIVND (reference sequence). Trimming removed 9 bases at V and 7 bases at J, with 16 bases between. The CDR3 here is CASGVGAGNEQFF. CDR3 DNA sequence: TGTGCCAGCGGAGTGGGGGCCGGGAATGAGCAGTTCTTC.

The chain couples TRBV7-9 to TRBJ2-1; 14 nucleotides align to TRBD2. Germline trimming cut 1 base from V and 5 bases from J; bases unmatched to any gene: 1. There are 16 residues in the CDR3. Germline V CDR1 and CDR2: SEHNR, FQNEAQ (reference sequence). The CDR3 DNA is TGTGCCAGCAGCTTAGGGACTAGCGGGAGGCACAATGAGCAGTTCTTC. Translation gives CASSLGTSGRHNEQFF.

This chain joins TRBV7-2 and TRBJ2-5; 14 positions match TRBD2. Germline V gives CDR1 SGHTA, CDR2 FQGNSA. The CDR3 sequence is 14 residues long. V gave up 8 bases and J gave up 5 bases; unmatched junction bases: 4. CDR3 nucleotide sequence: TGTGCCAGCGGGACTAGCGGGAGCCCGGAGACCCAGTACTTC. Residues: CASGTSGSPETQYF.

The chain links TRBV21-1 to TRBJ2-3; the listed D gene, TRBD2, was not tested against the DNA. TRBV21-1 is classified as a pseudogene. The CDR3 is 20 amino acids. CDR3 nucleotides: TGTGCCAGCAGCAAAAACAGGCTAGCGGGAGGGGTAGTAGGTACAGATACGCAGTATTTT. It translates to CASSKNRLAGGVVGTDTQYF.

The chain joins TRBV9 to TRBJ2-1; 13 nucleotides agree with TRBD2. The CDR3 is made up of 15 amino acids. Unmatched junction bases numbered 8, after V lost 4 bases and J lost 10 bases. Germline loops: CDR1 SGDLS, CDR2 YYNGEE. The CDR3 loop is CASSPRTSGSGEQFF. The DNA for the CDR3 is TGTGCCAGCAGCCCGCGGACTAGCGGGAGTGGAGAGCAGTTCTTC.

This CDR3 reads CASSLEGGGYEKLFF. In nucleotides, the CDR3 is TGCGCCAGCAGCTTGGAAGGGGGCGGATATGAAAAACTGTTTTTT. The chain uses TRBV5-1 and TRBJ1-4; 7 bases fit TRBD1. The V segment lost 0 bases and the J segment 6 bases; nucleotides outside the gene matches: 5. This CDR3 is 15 amino acids long. Germline V lookup: CDR1 SGHRS, CDR2 YFSETQ. The entire variable domain, with the rest obtained from reference TRBV5-1 and TRBJ1-4, is as follows: KAGVTQTPRYLIKTRGQQVTLSCSPISGHRSVSWYQQTPGQGLQFLFEYFSETQRNKGNFPGRFSGRQFSNSRSEMNVSTLELGDSALYLCASSLEGGGYEKLFFGSGTQLSVL.

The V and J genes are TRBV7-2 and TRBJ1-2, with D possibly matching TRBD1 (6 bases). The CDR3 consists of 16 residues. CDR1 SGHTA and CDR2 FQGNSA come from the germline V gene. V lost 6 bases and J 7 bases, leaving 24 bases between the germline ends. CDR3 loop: CASSFGQSASDGGYTF. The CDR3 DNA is TGTGCCAGCAGTTTTGGACAGTCCGCGTCCGATGGTGGCTACACCTTC.

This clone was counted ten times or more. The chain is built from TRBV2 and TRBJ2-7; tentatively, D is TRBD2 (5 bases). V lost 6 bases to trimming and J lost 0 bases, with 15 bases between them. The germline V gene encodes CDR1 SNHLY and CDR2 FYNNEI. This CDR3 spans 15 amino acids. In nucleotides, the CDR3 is TGTGCCAGCAGGGGTCGGGAAACCCTCTCCTACGAGCAGTACTTC. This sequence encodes CASRGRETLSYEQYF.

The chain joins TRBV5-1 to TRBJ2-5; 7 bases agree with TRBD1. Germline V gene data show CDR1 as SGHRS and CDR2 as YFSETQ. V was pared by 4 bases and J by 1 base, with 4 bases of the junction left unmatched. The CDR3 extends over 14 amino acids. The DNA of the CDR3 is TGCGCCAGCAGCCCCGGGACAGCCCAAGAGACCCAGTACTTC. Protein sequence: CASSPGTAQETQYF.

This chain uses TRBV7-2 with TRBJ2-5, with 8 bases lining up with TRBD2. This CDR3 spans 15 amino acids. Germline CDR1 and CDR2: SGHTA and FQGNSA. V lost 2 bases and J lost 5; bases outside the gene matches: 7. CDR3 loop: CASSLRGRGRETQYF. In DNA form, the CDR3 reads TGTGCCAGCAGCTTACGCGGGCGCGGGAGGGAGACCCAGTACTTC.

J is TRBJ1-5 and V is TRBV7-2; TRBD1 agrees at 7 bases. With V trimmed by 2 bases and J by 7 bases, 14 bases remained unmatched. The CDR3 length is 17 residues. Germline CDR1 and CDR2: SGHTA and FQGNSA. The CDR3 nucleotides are TGTGCCAGCAGCTTAAGGGTAGCGACAGGGTTTTCCCAGCCCCAGCATTTT. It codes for CASSLRVATGFSQPQHF.

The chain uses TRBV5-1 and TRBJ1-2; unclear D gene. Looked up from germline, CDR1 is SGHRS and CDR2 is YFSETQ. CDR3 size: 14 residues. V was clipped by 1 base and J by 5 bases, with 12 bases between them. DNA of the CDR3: TGCGCCAGCAGCTTGAGAGTGGACGGTTATGGCTACACCTTC. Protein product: CASSLRVDGYGYTF.

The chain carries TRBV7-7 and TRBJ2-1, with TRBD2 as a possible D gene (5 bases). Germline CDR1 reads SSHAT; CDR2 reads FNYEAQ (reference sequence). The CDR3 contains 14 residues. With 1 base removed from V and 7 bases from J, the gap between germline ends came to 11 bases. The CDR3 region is CASSLGIPGNEQFF. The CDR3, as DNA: TGTGCCAGCAGCTTAGGAATTCCGGGGAATGAGCAGTTCTTC.

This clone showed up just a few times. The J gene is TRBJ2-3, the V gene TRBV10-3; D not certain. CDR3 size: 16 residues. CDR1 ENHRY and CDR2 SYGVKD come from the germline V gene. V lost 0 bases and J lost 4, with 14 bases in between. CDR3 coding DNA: TGTGCCATCAGTGAGTCCCCCGAGCAGGTATCAGATACGCAGTATTTT. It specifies CAISESPEQVSDTQYF.

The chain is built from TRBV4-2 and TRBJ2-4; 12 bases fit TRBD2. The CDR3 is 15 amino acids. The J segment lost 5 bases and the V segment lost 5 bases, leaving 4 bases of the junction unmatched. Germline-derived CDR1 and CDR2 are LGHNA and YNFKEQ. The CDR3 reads CASSARLAGENIQYF. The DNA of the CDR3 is TGTGCCAGCAGCGCCCGACTAGCGGGAGAAAACATTCAGTACTTC.

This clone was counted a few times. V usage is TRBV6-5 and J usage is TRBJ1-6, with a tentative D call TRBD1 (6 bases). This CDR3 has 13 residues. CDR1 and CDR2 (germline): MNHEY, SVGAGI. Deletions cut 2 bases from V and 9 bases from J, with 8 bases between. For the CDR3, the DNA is TGTGCCAGCAGTTACCAGGGGATTTCACCCCTCCACTTT. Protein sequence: CASSYQGISPLHF.

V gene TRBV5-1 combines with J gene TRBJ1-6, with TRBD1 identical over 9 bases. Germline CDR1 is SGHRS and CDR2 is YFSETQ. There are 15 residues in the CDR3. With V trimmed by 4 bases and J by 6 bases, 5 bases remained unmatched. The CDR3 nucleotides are TGCGCCAGCAGCCCCTGGACAGGGGCTAATTCACCCCTCCACTTT. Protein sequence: CASSPWTGANSPLHF.

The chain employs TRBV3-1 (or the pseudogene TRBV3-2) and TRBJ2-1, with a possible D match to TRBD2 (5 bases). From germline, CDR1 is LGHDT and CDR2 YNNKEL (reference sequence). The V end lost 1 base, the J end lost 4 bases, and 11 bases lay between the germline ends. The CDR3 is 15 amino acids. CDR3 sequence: CASSQGTRAYNEQFF. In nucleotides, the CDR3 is TGTGCCAGCAGCCAAGGCACTAGGGCTTACAATGAGCAGTTCTTC.

Here the CDR3 reads CASKPGQGSTYEQYF. For the CDR3, the DNA is TGTGCCAGCAAGCCAGGACAGGGGTCCACCTACGAGCAGTACTTC. This chain joins TRBV27 and TRBJ2-7, with 9 bases lining up with TRBD1. The CDR3 consists of 15 residues. In germline, CDR1 is MNHEY, CDR2 SMNVEV (reference sequence). Trimming took 7 bases from V and 2 from J; bases not matched to a gene: 9.

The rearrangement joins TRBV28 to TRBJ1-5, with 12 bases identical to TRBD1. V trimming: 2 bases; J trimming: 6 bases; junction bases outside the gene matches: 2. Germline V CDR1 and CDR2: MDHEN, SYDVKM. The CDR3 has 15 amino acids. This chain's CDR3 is CASSLGTGGSQPQHF. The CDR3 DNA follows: TGTGCCAGCAGTTTAGGGACAGGGGGCAGTCAGCCCCAGCATTTT.

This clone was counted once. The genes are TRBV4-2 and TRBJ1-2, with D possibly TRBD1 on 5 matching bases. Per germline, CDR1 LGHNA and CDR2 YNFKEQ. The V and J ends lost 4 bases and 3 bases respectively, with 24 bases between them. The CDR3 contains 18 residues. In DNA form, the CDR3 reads TGTGCCAGCAGCCCCGAACTCCCAGGGAATTCGATGGACTATGGCTACACCTTC. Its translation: CASSPELPGNSMDYGYTF.

For the CDR3, the DNA is TGTGCCAGCAGCCGGGGACCAAATCAGCCCCAGCATTTT. Its protein is CASSRGPNQPQHF. The gene calls are TRBV6-2 or TRBV6-3 and TRBJ1-5; possibly TRBD1 for D (5 bases). V was pared by 6 bases and J by 4 bases, with 10 bases between. Germline V CDR1 and CDR2: MNHEY, SVGEGT. This CDR3 has 13 residues.

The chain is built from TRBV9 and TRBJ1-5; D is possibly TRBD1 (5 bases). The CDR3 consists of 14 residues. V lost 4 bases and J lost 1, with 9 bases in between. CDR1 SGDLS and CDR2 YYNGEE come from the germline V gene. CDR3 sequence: CASSPGLSNQPQHF. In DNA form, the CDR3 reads TGTGCCAGCAGCCCGGGGCTCAGCAATCAGCCCCAGCATTTT.

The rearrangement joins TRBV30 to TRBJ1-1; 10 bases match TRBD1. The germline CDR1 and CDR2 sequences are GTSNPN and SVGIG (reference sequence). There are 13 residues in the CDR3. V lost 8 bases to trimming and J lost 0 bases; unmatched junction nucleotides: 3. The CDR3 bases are TGTGCCGCGGACAGGGGGGTGAACACTGAAGCTTTCTTT. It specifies CAADRGVNTEAFF.

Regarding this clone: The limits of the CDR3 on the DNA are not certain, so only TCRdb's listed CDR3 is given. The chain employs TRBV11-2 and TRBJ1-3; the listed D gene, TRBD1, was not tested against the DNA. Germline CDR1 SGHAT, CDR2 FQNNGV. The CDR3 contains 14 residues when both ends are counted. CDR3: CASSPGVPGNTIYF.

The CDR3 DNA reads as TGTGCCAGCAGCTCGCACTATGGCTACACCTTC. Its translation: CASSSHYGYTF. The rearrangement links TRBV7-9 to TRBJ1-2; D ambiguous. V was pared by 4 bases and J by 3 bases, with 3 bases between. CDR1 and CDR2 from the germline V gene are SEHNR and FQNEAQ (reference sequence). CDR3 length: 11 residues.